The 10 T cell receptor beta chains listed next were all sequenced from one sample in a study of identical twins. TCRdb reanalysed the 5' RACE reads using MiXCR and keeps one entry per CDR3 protein. The sample holds some 900,000 distinct CDR3 sequences, roughly an eighth seen once. These sequences were also reported in another study, on yellow fever vaccine responses in identical twins.

Sequences were obtained from PBMCs. These receptors originate from a woman aged 18 to 35 in good health.

This clonotype was observed a handful of times. J is TRBJ2-1 and V is TRBV20-1; D perhaps matches TRBD2 (5 bases). V was shortened by 0 bases and J by 7 bases, with 10 bases between the two germline ends. In germline, CDR1 is DFQATT, CDR2 SNEGSKA (reference sequence). The CDR3 has 13 residues. CDR3 nucleotides: TGCAGTGCTAGAGATCATGGGGAGAATGAGCAGTTCTTC. This translates into CSARDHGENEQFF.

This clonotype has ten or more counts. The chain is built from TRBV18 and TRBJ1-1; D call uncertain. Germline V gene data show CDR1 as KGHSH and CDR2 as LQKENI. The CDR3 is made up of 13 amino acids. V dropped 7 bases and J dropped 2 bases, with 11 bases sitting between them. This chain's CDR3 is CASLDPGNTEAFF. The CDR3 coding sequence is TGTGCCAGCTTGGACCCCGGTAACACTGAAGCTTTCTTT. Full variable domain (remainder filled in from reference TRBV18 and TRBJ1-1): NAGVMQNPRHLVRRRGQEARLRCSPMKGHSHVYWYRQLPEEGLKFMVYLQKENIIDESGMPKERFSAEFPKEGPSILRIQQVVRGDSAAYFCASLDPGNTEAFFGQGTRLTVV.

This clonotype appeared once. This may arise from a read error, as a much more abundant clone is one base away. The V and J genes are TRBV6-6 and TRBJ2-1; D is uncertain. The CDR3 covers 12 residues. Looked up from germline, CDR1 is MNHNY and CDR2 is SVGAGI (reference sequence). Trimming pared 2 bases from V and 4 bases from J, leaving 3 bases between. CDR3 amino acids: CASSYEYNEQFF. DNA of the CDR3: TGTGCCAGCAGTTACGAGTACAATGAGCAGTTCTTC.

In this sample, this clonotype turned up many times. The V call is TRBV4-1, the J call TRBJ1-1; 8 nucleotides agree with TRBD1. The CDR3 sequence is 14 residues long. Trimming at V came to 6 bases and at J to 2 bases, leaving 5 bases not matched to a gene. In germline, CDR1 is MGHRA, CDR2 YSYEKL. CDR3 sequence reads: CASSWAGGNTEAFF. The CDR3 DNA reads TGCGCCAGCAGTTGGGCAGGGGGCAACACTGAAGCTTTCTTT.

The rearrangement uses TRBV28 and TRBJ2-1, with 8 bases identical to TRBD1. The CDR3 consists of 15 residues. The germline V gene has CDR1 MDHEN and CDR2 SYDVKM. Trimming removed 7 bases from V and 3 bases from J; junction bases left unmatched: 8. The CDR3 loop is CASIPDRAGYNEQFF. CDR3 nucleotide sequence: TGTGCCAGCATCCCGGACAGGGCAGGCTACAATGAGCAGTTCTTC.

The chain uses TRBV28 and TRBJ2-7; D might be TRBD2 (5 bases). Germline V lookup: CDR1 MDHEN, CDR2 SYDVKM. The CDR3 extends over 15 amino acids. Trimming took off 1 base at V and 2 bases at J, with 12 bases between the two ends. CDR3 nucleotides: TGTGCCAGCAGTTTATTCGCGCGGAGGACCTACGAGCAGTACTTC. It translates to CASSLFARRTYEQYF.

The chain uses TRBV12-3 or TRBV12-4 and TRBJ2-7; the D gene is possibly TRBD2 (5 bases). The CDR3 sequence is 17 residues long. With 0 bases removed from V and 0 bases from J, the gap between germline ends came to 15 bases. The CDR3 DNA reads TGTGCCAGCAGTTTAGCGGGCGGGTCTGGTAGCTCCTACGAGCAGTACGTC. This encodes CASSLAGGSGSSYEQYV.

The sample holds a few counts of this clonotype. The chain combines TRBV5-1 with TRBJ2-1; 9 nucleotides match TRBD2. V was pared by 2 bases and J by 10 bases, with 10 bases of the junction left unmatched. The CDR3 contains 15 residues. The germline CDR1 and CDR2 sequences are SGHRS and YFSETQ. Written as DNA, the CDR3 is TGCGCCAGCAGCTTTAGCGGGAGAGGTTTGGGAGAGCAGTTCTTC. Amino acid sequence: CASSFSGRGLGEQFF.

J is TRBJ1-1 and V is TRBV4-2; TRBD1 matches at 7 bases. The J segment lost 5 bases and the V segment lost 1 base, leaving 7 bases of the junction unmatched. From germline, CDR1 is LGHNA and CDR2 YNFKEQ. The CDR3 loop spans 15 amino acids. The chain's CDR3 is CASSQGQGGGTEAFF. The CDR3 nucleotides are TGTGCCAGCAGCCAAGGACAGGGAGGGGGTACTGAAGCTTTCTTT.

This clonotype was recorded at least ten times. This rearrangement joins TRBV5-1 to TRBJ2-7, with 8 bases aligning to TRBD2. CDR1 and CDR2 from the germline V gene are SGHRS and YFSETQ. This CDR3 region has 15 residues. Unmatched junction bases numbered 6, after V lost 0 bases and J lost 4 bases. The CDR3, as DNA: TGCGCCAGCAGCTTGGAGTCGGGAGGGGGTTACGAGCAGTACTTC. This translates into CASSLESGGGYEQYF.